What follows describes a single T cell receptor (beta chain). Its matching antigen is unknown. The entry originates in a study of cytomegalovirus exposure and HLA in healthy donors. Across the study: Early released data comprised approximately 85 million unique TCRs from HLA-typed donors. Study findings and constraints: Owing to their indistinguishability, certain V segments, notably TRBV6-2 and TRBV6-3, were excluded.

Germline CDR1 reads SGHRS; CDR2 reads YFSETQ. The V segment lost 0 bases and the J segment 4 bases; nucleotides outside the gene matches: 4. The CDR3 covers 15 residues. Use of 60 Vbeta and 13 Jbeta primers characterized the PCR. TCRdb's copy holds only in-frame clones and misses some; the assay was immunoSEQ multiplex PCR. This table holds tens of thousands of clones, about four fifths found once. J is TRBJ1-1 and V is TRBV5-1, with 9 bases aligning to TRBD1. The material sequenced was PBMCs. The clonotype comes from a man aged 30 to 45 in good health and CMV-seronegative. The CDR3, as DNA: TGCGCCAGCAGCTTGGTTGTGACAGGGGGCACTGAAGCTTTCTTT. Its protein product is CASSLVVTGGTEAFF. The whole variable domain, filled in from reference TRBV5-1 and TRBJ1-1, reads KAGVTQTPRYLIKTRGQQVTLSCSPISGHRSVSWYQQTPGQGLQFLFEYFSETQRNKGNFPGRFSGRQFSNSRSEMNVSTLELGDSALYLCASSLVVTGGTEAFFGQGTRLTVV.